The next 22 T cell receptor beta chains were all read from a single sample in a study of blood T cell repertoires in COVID-19. Method: immunoSEQ multiplex PCR; TCRdb's copy keeps in-frame clones and lacks some. Here the sample spans around 300,000 clones, roughly 90% being singletons. Material: PBMCs or T cells enriched from blood (not recorded which). Source of these receptors: a woman in her 30s who had recovered from COVID-19.

The chain has TRBV25-1 and TRBJ2-3; the D is unclear. Deletions cut 1 base from V and 7 bases from J, with 24 bases between. CDR1 MGHDK and CDR2 SYGVNS come from the germline V gene. The CDR3 is 18 residues long. CDR3: CASSELYSRSFLTNTQYF. In DNA, the CDR3 is TGTGCCAGCAGTGAATTGTATAGCCGCAGCTTCCTCACGAATACGCAGTATTTT.

The CDR3 region has the DNA TGCGCCAGCAGTGAGTCGCTAGCCTCTAGCACAGATACGCAGTATTTT. It specifies CASSESLASSTDTQYF. The chain links TRBV10-1 to TRBJ2-3; possible D gene TRBD2, 5 bases. Trimming took off 0 bases at V and 0 bases at J, with 10 bases between the two ends. Per the germline V gene, CDR1 is WNHNN and CDR2 is SYGVQD (reference sequence). The CDR3 covers 16 residues.

J is TRBJ2-1 and V is TRBV6-2 or TRBV6-3; TRBD2 agrees at 10 bases. The CDR3 is 18 amino acids. The junction had 10 bases not matched to a gene; V was cut back by 2 bases and J by 3 bases. Germline CDR1 MNHEY, CDR2 SVGEGT. CDR3 amino acids: CASSYPSGSDPRYNEQFF. Written as DNA, the CDR3 is TGTGCCAGCAGTTACCCTAGCGGGAGCGACCCCCGCTACAATGAGCAGTTCTTC.

This clone was observed once. The J gene is TRBJ2-5, the V gene TRBV12-3 or TRBV12-4; 9 bases match TRBD2. The CDR3 totals 13 residues. J was trimmed by 4 bases and V by 6 bases; bases with no gene match: 3. The CDR3 region is CASSLAGRETQYF. CDR3 coding DNA: TGTGCCAGCAGCCTAGCGGGACGAGAGACCCAGTACTTC.

The gene calls are TRBV5-1 and TRBJ2-7; 10 bases agree with TRBD2. Germline loops: CDR1 SGHRS, CDR2 YFSETQ. With V trimmed by 0 bases and J by 2 bases, 11 bases remained unmatched. The CDR3 extends over 18 amino acids. CDR3 in amino acids: CASSLVVSGRSITYEQYF. CDR3 nucleotides: TGCGCCAGCAGCTTGGTAGTTAGCGGGAGGTCGATTACCTACGAGCAGTACTTC.

V usage is TRBV18 and J usage is TRBJ2-7; 10 nucleotides match TRBD1. Germline assignment: CDR1 KGHSH and CDR2 LQKENI. V gave up 3 bases and J gave up 5 bases; unmatched junction bases: 7. The CDR3 runs to 15 residues. CDR3 amino acids: CASSPLGQGKNEQYF. CDR3 sequence (DNA): TGTGCCAGCTCACCTTTGGGACAGGGGAAAAACGAGCAGTACTTC. Full variable domain (remainder filled in from reference TRBV18 and TRBJ2-7): NAGVMQNPRHLVRRRGQEARLRCSPMKGHSHVYWYRQLPEEGLKFMVYLQKENIIDESGMPKERFSAEFPKEGPSILRIQQVVRGDSAAYFCASSPLGQGKNEQYFGPGTRLTVT.

The chain links TRBV29-1 to TRBJ2-5, with D maybe TRBD1 (6 bases). The CDR3 spans 13 residues. Between the trimmed V and J ends, which lost 5 bases and 4 bases, there was a span of 14 bases. Germline values: CDR1 SQVTM, CDR2 ANQGSEA. CDR3 DNA sequence: TGCAGCGTTCGCCCCAGGGGCCCAGAGACCCAGTACTTC. Residues: CSVRPRGPETQYF.

This sequence joins TRBV7-9 and TRBJ2-1; 7 bases agree with TRBD2. CDR1 and CDR2 from the germline V gene are SEHNR and FQNEAQ (reference sequence). The V segment lost 5 bases and the J segment 0 bases; nucleotides outside the gene matches: 7. The CDR3 is made up of 16 amino acids. As DNA, the CDR3 is TGTGCCAGCAGCCGGCTGGGGGGGAGCTCCTACAATGAGCAGTTCTTC. Its translation: CASSRLGGSSYNEQFF. The variable domain in full, with the rest retrieved from reference TRBV7-9 and TRBJ2-1, is DTGVSQNPRHKITKRGQNVTFRCDPISEHNRLYWYRQTLGQGPEFLTYFQNEAQLEKSRLLSDRFSAERPKGSFSTLEIQRTEQGDSAMYLCASSRLGGSSYNEQFFGPGTRLTVL.

This chain connects TRBV15 to TRBJ2-5; 9 bases align to TRBD2. The CDR3 totals 16 residues. V dropped 0 bases and J dropped 5; count of bases not matched to a gene: 7. Germline CDR1 LNHNV, CDR2 YYDKDF (reference sequence). CDR3 amino acids: CATSRDSGGRPETQYF. The CDR3, as DNA: TGTGCCACCAGCAGAGACAGCGGGGGGCGACCGGAGACCCAGTACTTC.

This clone was detected only a few times. This chain links TRBV4-2 with TRBJ1-1, with TRBD1 matching 7 bases. The CDR3 loop spans 13 amino acids. V was pared by 3 bases and J by 5 bases, with 3 bases of the junction left unmatched. Germline CDR1 and CDR2: LGHNA and YNFKEQ. The CDR3, as DNA: TGTGCCAGCAGCCAGCTCAGGGGGACTGAAGCTTTCTTT. Translating gives CASSQLRGTEAFF.

The rearrangement uses TRBV11-2 and TRBJ2-5; TRBD2 matches at 14 bases. CDR3 length: 18 amino acids. With V trimmed by 0 bases and J by 5 bases, 8 bases remained unmatched. The germline V gene encodes CDR1 SGHAT and CDR2 FQNNGV. The CDR3 sequence: CASSLDQGLAGVGETQYF. CDR3 DNA: TGTGCCAGCAGCTTAGACCAGGGACTAGCGGGAGTCGGGGAGACCCAGTACTTC.

The chain couples TRBV6-2 or TRBV6-3 to TRBJ1-4, with D unresolved. The CDR3 totals 15 residues. Trimming shortened V by 4 bases and J by 5 bases, and 14 bases separated the two germline ends. Germline V gives CDR1 MNHEY, CDR2 SVGEGT. The CDR3 coding sequence is TGTGCCAGCAGTTCCTACACCTACGGGAATGAAAAACTGTTTTTT. It codes for CASSSYTYGNEKLFF.

The genes are TRBV3-1 (or the pseudogene TRBV3-2) and TRBJ2-7, with 11 bases aligning to TRBD2. CDR1 and CDR2 (germline): LGHDT, YNNKEL (reference sequence). The CDR3 is made up of 14 amino acids. The V gene end was trimmed by 5 bases and the J gene end by 13 bases; junction bases not matched to a gene: 13. The CDR3 sequence is CASSVGLAAHSVYF. CDR3 in DNA: TGTGCCAGCAGCGTGGGACTAGCGGCCCACAGTGTCTACTTC.

The sample holds a few counts of this clone. The V gene is TRBV7-3, the J gene TRBJ2-1; 8 positions match TRBD1. Germline V gives CDR1 SGHTA, CDR2 FQGTGA. Germline trimming cut 5 bases from V and 2 bases from J; bases unmatched to any gene: 5. The CDR3 runs 15 residues. The CDR3 sequence: CASSAGQGTYNEQFF. The CDR3 bases are TGTGCCAGCAGCGCCGGACAGGGAACCTACAATGAGCAGTTCTTC. The entire variable domain, with the rest obtained from reference TRBV7-3 and TRBJ2-1, is as follows: GAGVSQTPSNKVTEKGKYVELRCDPISGHTALYWYRQSLGQGPEFLIYFQGTGAADDSGLPNDRFFAVRPEGSVSTLKIQRTERGDSAVYLCASSAGQGTYNEQFFGPGTRLTVL.

The V and J genes are TRBV7-3 and TRBJ2-2, with TRBD1 matching 8 bases. Germline CDR1 SGHTA, CDR2 FQGTGA. The CDR3 has 16 amino acids. The ends lost 5 bases at V and 1 base at J; junction bases unmatched: 6. In DNA form, the CDR3 reads TGTGCCAGCAGCAAACGGACAGGGAGGAACACCGGGGAGCTGTTTTTT. Protein product: CASSKRTGRNTGELFF.

The rearrangement uses TRBV2 and TRBJ1-1, with TRBD1 identical over 7 bases. After removal of 10 bases from V and 3 bases from J, the junction contained 5 bases not matched to a gene. The CDR3 length is 12 residues. The germline CDR1 and CDR2 sequences are SNHLY and FYNNEI. CDR3 in amino acids: CAKRQGHTEAFF. The DNA for the CDR3 is TGTGCCAAAAGACAGGGTCACACTGAAGCTTTCTTT.

The chain carries TRBV7-8 and TRBJ1-1, with D tentatively TRBD1 (6 bases). Germline CDR1 SGHVS, CDR2 FQNEAQ. This CDR3 is 16 amino acids long. The V end lost 4 bases, the J end lost 3 bases, and 18 bases lay between the germline ends. The CDR3 DNA is TGTGCCAGCAGCTCCCATCGCCGGGGGGCGGACACTGAAGCTTTCTTT. Translation gives CASSSHRRGADTEAFF.

The chain uses TRBV2 and TRBJ1-2; 8 nucleotides agree with TRBD1. The CDR3 sequence is 15 residues long. Trimming cost V 2 bases and J 2 bases; bases outside gene matches: 4. Per germline, CDR1 SNHLY and CDR2 FYNNEI. The CDR3 sequence is CASSERQGINYGYTF. The CDR3 region has the DNA TGTGCCAGCAGTGAACGACAGGGGATCAACTATGGCTACACCTTC.

The chain couples TRBV3-1 (or the pseudogene TRBV3-2) to TRBJ2-1; a weak D match, TRBD2 (5 bases). The CDR3 runs 16 residues. V lost 4 bases and J 9 bases, leaving 22 bases between the germline ends. Germline V lookup: CDR1 LGHDT, CDR2 YNNKEL (reference sequence). DNA for the CDR3: TGTGCCAGCAGCCCCACGATCTTATTCGAGGGCATTGAGCAGTTCTTC. Its protein is CASSPTILFEGIEQFF.

The chain joins TRBV3-1 (or the pseudogene TRBV3-2) to TRBJ2-1, with 8 positions matching TRBD2. This CDR3 spans 15 amino acids. CDR1 is LGHDT, CDR2 YNNKEL, per germline (reference sequence). V dropped 4 bases and J dropped 8; count of bases not matched to a gene: 10. The CDR3 DNA reads TGTGCCAGCAGCCTCACTAGCGGAGCTGGGGATGAGCAGTTCTTC. This codes for CASSLTSGAGDEQFF.

The chain carries TRBV5-1 and TRBJ2-3; weak D call: TRBD2 (5 bases). The germline V gene encodes CDR1 SGHRS and CDR2 YFSETQ. The length of the CDR3 is 15 residues. The germline V and J ends were trimmed by 0 bases and 4 bases, with 12 bases remaining between them. Written as DNA, the CDR3 is TGCGCCAGCAGCTTGGTCCGGGGAGAAGCAGATACGCAGTATTTT. It yields the protein CASSLVRGEADTQYF.

V gene TRBV11-2 combines with J gene TRBJ2-2, with a possible D match to TRBD1 (6 bases). The germline V gene has CDR1 SGHAT and CDR2 FQNNGV. The CDR3 is made up of 16 amino acids. V was clipped by 6 bases and J by 0 bases, with 14 bases between them. CDR3 residues: CASRLTTGTNTGELFF. DNA for the CDR3: TGTGCCAGCAGACTAACGACAGGCACGAACACCGGGGAGCTGTTTTTT.